The subject of this entry is one T cell receptor beta chain. The data stem from a study of cytomegalovirus exposure and HLA in healthy donors. In the study overall: The approximately 120 million unique TCR beta sequences, from about 179 million T cells, were found by an earlier analysis.

The PCR used 60 Vbeta and 13 Jbeta primers. Authors' processing steps: Roughly 80 million unique TCR beta chains, 9.5 million to 14 million shared, were counted in a later analysis. Some clones are missing from TCRdb's copy, which holds only in-frame ones; the method was immunoSEQ multiplex PCR. V, J and clone size are taken as reported in that table, and D and trimming were inferred from the DNA itself. The table lists under 100,000 clones, about three quarters of them singletons, with over 13% in the top ten. Germline-derived CDR1 and CDR2 are MNHNS and SASEGT. CDR3 size: 13 residues. V shed 6 bases, J shed 11 bases, and the junction held 8 bases outside the gene matches.

The specimen was PBMCs. The rearrangement uses TRBV6-1 and TRBJ1-1, with TRBD1 matching 11 bases. The source is a woman in her 50s in good health and CMV-seropositive. CDR3 protein: CASRLGQGARAFF. The CDR3 nucleotides read TGTGCCAGCAGACTAGGACAGGGGGCTAGGGCTTTCTTT.